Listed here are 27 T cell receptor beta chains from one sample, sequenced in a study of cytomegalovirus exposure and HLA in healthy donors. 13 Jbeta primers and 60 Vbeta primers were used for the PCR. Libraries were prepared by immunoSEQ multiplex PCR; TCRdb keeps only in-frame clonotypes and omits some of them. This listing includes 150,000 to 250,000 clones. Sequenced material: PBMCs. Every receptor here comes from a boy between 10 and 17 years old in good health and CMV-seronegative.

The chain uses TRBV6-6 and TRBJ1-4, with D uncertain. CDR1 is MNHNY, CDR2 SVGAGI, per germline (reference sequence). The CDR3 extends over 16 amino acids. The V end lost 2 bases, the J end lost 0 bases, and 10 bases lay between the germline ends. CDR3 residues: CASSYPAGSTNEKLFF. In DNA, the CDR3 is TGTGCCAGCAGTTACCCTGCAGGTTCAACTAATGAAAAACTGTTTTTT.

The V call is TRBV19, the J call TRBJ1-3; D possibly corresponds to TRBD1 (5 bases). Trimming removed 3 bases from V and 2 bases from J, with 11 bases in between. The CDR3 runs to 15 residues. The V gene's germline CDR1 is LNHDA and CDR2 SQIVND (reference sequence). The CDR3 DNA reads TGTGCCAGTAGTATTTCGGGGACTGCTGGAAACACCATATATTTT. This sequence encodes CASSISGTAGNTIYF.

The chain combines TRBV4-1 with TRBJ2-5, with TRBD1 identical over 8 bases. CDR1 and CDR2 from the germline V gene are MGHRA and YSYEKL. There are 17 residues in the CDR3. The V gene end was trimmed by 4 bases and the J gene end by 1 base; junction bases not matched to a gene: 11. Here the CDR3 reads CASSRGGQALLQETQYF. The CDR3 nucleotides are TGCGCCAGCAGCCGTGGGGGACAGGCGTTACTCCAAGAGACCCAGTACTTC.

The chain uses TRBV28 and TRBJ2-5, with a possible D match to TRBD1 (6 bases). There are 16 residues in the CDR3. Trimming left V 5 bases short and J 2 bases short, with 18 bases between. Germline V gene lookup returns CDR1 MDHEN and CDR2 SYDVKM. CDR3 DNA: TGTGCCAGCAGTGGGGACACACTAAGGGGACAAGAGACCCAGTACTTC. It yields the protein CASSGDTLRGQETQYF.

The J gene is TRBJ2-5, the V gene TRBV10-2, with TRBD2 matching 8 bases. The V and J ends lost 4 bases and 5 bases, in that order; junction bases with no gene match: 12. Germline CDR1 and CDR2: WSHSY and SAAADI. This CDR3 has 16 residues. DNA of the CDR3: TGCGCCAGCAGTGTGGGCTTCGCGGCGGGGGGCGAGACCCAGTACTTC. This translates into CASSVGFAAGGETQYF.

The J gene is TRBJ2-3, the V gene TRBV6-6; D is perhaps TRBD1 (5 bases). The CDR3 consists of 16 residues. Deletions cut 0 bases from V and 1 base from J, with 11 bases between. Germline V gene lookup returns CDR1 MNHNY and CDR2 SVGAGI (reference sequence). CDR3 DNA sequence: TGTGCCAGCAGTTACTCGACAGCGCTGGGCACAGATACGCAGTATTTT. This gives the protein CASSYSTALGTDTQYF.

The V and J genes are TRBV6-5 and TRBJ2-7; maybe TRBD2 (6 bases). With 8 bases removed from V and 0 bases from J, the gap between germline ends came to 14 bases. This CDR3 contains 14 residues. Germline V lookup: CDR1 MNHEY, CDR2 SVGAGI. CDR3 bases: TGTGCCAGCTTGAGGGACTCGAGCTCCTACGAGCAGTACTTC. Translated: CASLRDSSSYEQYF.

The CDR3 region is CASSLQQGGEQYF. The CDR3, as DNA: TGTGCCAGCAGCTTACAACAGGGCGGCGAGCAGTACTTC. V usage is TRBV7-6 and J usage is TRBJ2-7, with D perhaps matching TRBD1 (6 bases). CDR3 length: 13 residues. CDR1 is SGHVS, CDR2 FNYEAQ, per germline. The V gene lost 2 bases and the J gene lost 6 bases, with 11 bases spanning the gap.

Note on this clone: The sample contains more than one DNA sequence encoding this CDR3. DNA of the CDR3: TGTGCCACCAGCAGAGAGGGGGACAGAGGGAGCTACGGCTACACCTTC. It encodes CATSREGDRGSYGYTF. This rearrangement joins TRBV15 to TRBJ1-2; 7 nucleotides align to TRBD1. Germline CDR1 and CDR2: LNHNV and YYDKDF (reference sequence). V lost 0 bases and J lost 8; bases outside the gene matches: 12. The CDR3 extends over 16 amino acids. Looking up the rest from reference TRBV15 and TRBJ1-2 gives the full variable domain: DAMVIQNPRYQVTQFGKPVTLSCSQTLNHNVMYWYQQKSSQAPKLLFHYYDKDFNNEADTPDNFQSRRPNTSFCFLDIRSPGLGDTAMYLCATSREGDRGSYGYTFGSGTRLTVV.

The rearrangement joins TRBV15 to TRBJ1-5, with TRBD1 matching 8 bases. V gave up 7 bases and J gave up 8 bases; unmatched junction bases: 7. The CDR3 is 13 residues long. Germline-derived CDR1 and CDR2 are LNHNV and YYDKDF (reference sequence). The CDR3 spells CATNPTGEEPQHF. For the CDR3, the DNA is TGTGCCACCAACCCGACAGGGGAAGAGCCCCAGCATTTT. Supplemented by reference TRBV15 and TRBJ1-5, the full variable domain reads DAMVIQNPRYQVTQFGKPVTLSCSQTLNHNVMYWYQQKSSQAPKLLFHYYDKDFNNEADTPDNFQSRRPNTSFCFLDIRSPGLGDTAMYLCATNPTGEEPQHFGDGTRLSIL.

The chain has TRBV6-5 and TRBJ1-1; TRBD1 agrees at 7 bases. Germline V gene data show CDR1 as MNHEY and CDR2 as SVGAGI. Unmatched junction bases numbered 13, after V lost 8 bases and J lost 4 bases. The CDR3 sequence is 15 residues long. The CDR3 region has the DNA TGTGCCAGCCGTACTGACAGGGCTCGGGCCACTGAAGCTTTCTTT. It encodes CASRTDRARATEAFF.

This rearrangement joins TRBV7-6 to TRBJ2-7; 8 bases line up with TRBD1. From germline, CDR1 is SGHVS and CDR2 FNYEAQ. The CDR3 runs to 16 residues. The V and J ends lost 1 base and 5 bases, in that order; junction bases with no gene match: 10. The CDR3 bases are TGTGCCAGCAGCTTAGGGGGTTCACAGGGGGGCCACGAGCAGTACTTC. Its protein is CASSLGGSQGGHEQYF.

CDR3 DNA: TGTGCCAGCAGTTATAGCAATCAGCCCCAGCATTTT. Translating gives CASSYSNQPQHF. The chain recombines TRBV7-2 with TRBJ1-5; D is ambiguous. The CDR3 runs to 12 residues. The germline V gene has CDR1 SGHTA and CDR2 FQGNSA. The V end was cut by 6 bases, the J end by 0 bases, with 3 bases between.

CDR3 region: CASIGQGPEGYTF. The CDR3 nucleotides read TGTGCCAGCATAGGACAGGGGCCTGAGGGCTACACCTTC. The gene calls are TRBV6-6 and TRBJ1-2; TRBD1 matches at 9 bases. Per the germline V gene, CDR1 is MNHNY and CDR2 is SVGAGI (reference sequence). CDR3 length: 13 residues. J was trimmed by 8 bases and V by 7 bases; bases with no gene match: 8.

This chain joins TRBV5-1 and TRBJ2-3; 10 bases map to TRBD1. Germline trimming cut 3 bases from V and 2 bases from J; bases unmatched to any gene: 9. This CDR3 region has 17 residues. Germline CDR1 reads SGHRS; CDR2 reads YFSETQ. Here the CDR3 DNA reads TGCGCCAGCAGCTGGGGGGACAGGGGCTCTTACACAGATACGCAGTATTTT. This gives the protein CASSWGDRGSYTDTQYF.

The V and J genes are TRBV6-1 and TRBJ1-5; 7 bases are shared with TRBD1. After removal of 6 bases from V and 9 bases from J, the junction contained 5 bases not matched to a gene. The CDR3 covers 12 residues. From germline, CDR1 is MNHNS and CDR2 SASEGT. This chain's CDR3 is CASRTGFWPQHF. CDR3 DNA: TGTGCCAGCAGGACAGGGTTTTGGCCCCAGCATTTT.

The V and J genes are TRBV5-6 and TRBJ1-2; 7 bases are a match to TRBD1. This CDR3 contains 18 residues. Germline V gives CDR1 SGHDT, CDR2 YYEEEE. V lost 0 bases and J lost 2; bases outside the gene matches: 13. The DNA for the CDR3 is TGTGCCAGCAGCTTGGGGGCTCTTTACAGGGGCGGGAACTATGGCTACACCTTC. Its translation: CASSLGALYRGGNYGYTF. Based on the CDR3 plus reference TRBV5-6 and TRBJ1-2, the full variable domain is DAGVTQSPTHLIKTRGQQVTLRCSPKSGHDTVSWYQQALGQGPQFIFQYYEEEERQRGNFPDRFSGHQFPNYSSELNVNALLLGDSALYLCASSLGALYRGGNYGYTFGSGTRLTVV.

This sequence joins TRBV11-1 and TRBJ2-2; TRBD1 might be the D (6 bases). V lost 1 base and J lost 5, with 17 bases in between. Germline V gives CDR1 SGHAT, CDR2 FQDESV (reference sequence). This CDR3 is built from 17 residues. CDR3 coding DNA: TGTGCCAGCAGCTTAGTCCAGGGGTTCTTCCCAACCGGGGAGCTGTTTTTT. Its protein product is CASSLVQGFFPTGELFF.

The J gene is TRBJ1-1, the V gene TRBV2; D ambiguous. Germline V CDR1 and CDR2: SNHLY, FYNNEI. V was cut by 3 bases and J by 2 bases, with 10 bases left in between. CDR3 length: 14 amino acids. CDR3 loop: CASSDARRNTEAFF. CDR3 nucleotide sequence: TGTGCCAGCAGTGATGCGCGGAGAAACACTGAAGCTTTCTTT.

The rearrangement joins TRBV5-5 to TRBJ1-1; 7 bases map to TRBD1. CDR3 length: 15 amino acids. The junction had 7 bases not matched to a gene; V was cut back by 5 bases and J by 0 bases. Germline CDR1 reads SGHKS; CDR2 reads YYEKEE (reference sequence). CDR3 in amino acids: CASSSQGPMNTEAFF. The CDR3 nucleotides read TGTGCCAGCAGTTCACAGGGGCCTATGAACACTGAAGCTTTCTTT. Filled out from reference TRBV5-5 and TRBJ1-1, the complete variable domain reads DAGVTQSPTHLIKTRGQQVTLRCSPISGHKSVSWYQQVLGQGPQFIFQYYEKEERGRGNFPDRFSARQFPNYSSELNVNALLLGDSALYLCASSSQGPMNTEAFFGQGTRLTVV.

The CDR3 loop is CASSLDRVLHEQYF. DNA of the CDR3: TGTGCCAGCAGCCTCGACAGGGTGCTCCACGAGCAGTACTTC. The chain is built from TRBV5-4 and TRBJ2-7; TRBD1 aligns across 7 bases. The germline gives CDR1 SGHNT, CDR2 YYREEE (reference sequence). CDR3 length: 14 residues. With V trimmed by 4 bases and J by 5 bases, 9 bases remained unmatched.

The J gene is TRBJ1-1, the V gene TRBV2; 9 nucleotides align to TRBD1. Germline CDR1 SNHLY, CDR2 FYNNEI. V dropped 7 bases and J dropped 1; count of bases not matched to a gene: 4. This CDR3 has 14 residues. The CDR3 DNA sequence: TGTGCCAGCATCGACAGGGGGACGAACACTGAAGCTTTCTTT. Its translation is CASIDRGTNTEAFF. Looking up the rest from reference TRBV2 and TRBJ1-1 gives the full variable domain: EPEVTQTPSHQVTQMGQEVILRCVPISNHLYFYWYRQILGQKVEFLVSFYNNEISEKSEIFDDQFSVERPDGSNFTLKIRSTKLEDSAMYFCASIDRGTNTEAFFGQGTRLTVV.

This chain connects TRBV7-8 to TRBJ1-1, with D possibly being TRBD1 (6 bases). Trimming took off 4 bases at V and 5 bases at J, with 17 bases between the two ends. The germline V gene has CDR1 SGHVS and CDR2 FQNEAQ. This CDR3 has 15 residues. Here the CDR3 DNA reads TGTGCCAGCAGCTCCGGGACACCCGGGTGGACTGAAGCTTTCTTT. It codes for CASSSGTPGWTEAFF.

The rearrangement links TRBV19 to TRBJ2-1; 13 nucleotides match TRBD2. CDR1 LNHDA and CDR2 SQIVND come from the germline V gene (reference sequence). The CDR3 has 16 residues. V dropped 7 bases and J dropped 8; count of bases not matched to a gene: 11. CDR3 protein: CASTTLAGGQRDEQFF. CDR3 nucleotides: TGTGCCAGTACCACACTAGCGGGGGGGCAGAGGGATGAGCAGTTCTTC. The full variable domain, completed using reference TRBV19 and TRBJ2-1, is DGGITQSPKYLFRKEGQNVTLSCEQNLNHDAMYWYRQDPGQGLRLIYYSQIVNDFQKGDIAEGYSVSREKKESFPLTVTSAQKNPTAFYLCASTTLAGGQRDEQFFGPGTRLTVL.

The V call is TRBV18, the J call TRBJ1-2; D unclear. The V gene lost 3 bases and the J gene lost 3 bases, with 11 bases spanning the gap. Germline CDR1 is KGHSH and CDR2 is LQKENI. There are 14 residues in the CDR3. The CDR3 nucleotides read TGTGCCAGCTCACCGGAGGGAGTTGACTATGGCTACACCTTC. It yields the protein CASSPEGVDYGYTF.

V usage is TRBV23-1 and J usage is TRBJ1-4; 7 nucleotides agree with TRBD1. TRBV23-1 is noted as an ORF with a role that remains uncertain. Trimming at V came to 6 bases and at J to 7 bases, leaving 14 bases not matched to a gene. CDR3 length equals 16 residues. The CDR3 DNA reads TGCGCCAGCAGGCCGATCGACAGGGATGGTGGTGAAAAACTGTTTTTT. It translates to CASRPIDRDGGEKLFF.

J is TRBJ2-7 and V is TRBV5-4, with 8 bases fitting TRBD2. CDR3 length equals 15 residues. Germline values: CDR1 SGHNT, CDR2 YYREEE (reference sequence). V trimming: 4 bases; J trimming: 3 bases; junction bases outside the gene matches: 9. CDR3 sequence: CASSAGGLAGYEQYF. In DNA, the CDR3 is TGTGCCAGCAGCGCCGGTGGGCTAGCGGGCTACGAGCAGTACTTC.